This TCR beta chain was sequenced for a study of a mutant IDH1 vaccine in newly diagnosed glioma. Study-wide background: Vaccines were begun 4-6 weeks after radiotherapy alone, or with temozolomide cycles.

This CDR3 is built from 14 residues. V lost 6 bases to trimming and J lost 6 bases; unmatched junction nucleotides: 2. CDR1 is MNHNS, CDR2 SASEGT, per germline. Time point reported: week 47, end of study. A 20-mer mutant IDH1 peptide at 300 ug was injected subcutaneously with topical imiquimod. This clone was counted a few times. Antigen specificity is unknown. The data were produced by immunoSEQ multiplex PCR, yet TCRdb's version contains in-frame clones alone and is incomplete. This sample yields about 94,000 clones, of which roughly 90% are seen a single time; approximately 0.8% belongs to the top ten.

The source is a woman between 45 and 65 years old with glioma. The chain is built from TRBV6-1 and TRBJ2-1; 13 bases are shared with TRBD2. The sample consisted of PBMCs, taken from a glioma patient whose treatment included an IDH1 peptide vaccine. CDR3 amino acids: CASRGLAGANEQFF. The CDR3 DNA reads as TGTGCCAGCAGAGGACTAGCGGGAGCCAATGAGCAGTTCTTC.